Listed below are T cell receptor beta chains from one sample, sequenced in a study of early T cells in non-severe SARS-CoV-2 infection. One entry per CDR3 protein results from TCRdb running MiXCR on the 5' RACE reads. Here the sample spans around 99,000 distinct CDR3 sequences, roughly 17% being singletons. Sequences were derived from whole blood, sampled at baseline. The receptors stem from an adult who was a healthcare worker with PCR-confirmed SARS-CoV-2 infection or an uninfected control (not recorded which). Each CDR3 is given with its conserved first and last residue. The D gene is left open where the match is weak. Clone size is shown for a subset of rows, as once, few, many or a class of expanded clone.

CDR3 DNA	CDR3 protein	J gene	clone size	V gene	D gene
TGCAGTGCTAGAGGGGGTGAGGGGGCTGCTACTGAAGCTTTCTTT	CSARGGEGAATEAFF	TRBJ1-1	many	TRBV20-1	TRBD1
TGTGCCAGCAGTGTCGAACAGGGGACTGAAGCTTTCTTT	CASSVEQGTEAFF	TRBJ1-1	many	TRBV2	TRBD1
TGTGCCAGCAGTGATGCCTTTACGGGAGCCAAAAACATTCAGTACTTC	CASSDAFTGAKNIQYF	TRBJ2-4	many	TRBV2	-
TGTGCCAGCAGCTTCTTTGGGAATCAGCCCCAGCATTTT	CASSFFGNQPQHF	TRBJ1-5	few	TRBV13	-
TGCGCCAGCAGCCAACGGACAGGGACCAACACTGAAGCTTTCTTT	CASSQRTGTNTEAFF	TRBJ1-1	-	TRBV5-1	TRBD1
TGCAGTGCTAGGGGCCTAGCGGGAGTCACCGGGGAGCTGTTTTTT	CSARGLAGVTGELFF	TRBJ2-2	many	TRBV20-1	TRBD2
TGTGCCAGCCGGGACATCGACGACGAGCAGTACTTC	CASRDIDDEQYF	TRBJ2-7	few	TRBV7-9	-
TGTGCCAGCAGCTTAGAGTTAGGTGGGGATACGCAGTATTTT	CASSLELGGDTQYF	TRBJ2-3	few	TRBV7-8	-
TGTGCCAGCAGGCCTAGACAGGATAATTCACCCCTCCACTTT	CASRPRQDNSPLHF	TRBJ1-6	-	TRBV6-5	-
TGTGCCAGCAGTGTACCCGGTTCCTACAATGAGCAGTTCTTC	CASSVPGSYNEQFF	TRBJ2-1	few	TRBV25-1	-
TGTGCCAGCAGTCTACCCTCCCGATCTTGGGAGACCCAGTACTTC	CASSLPSRSWETQYF	TRBJ2-5	many	TRBV28	-